The 3 T cell receptor beta chains presented below share a single source sample, sequenced in a study of T cell responses to AZD1222 COVID-19 vaccine. Sequencing was performed with immunoSEQ multiplex PCR; in TCRdb, only in-frame clones are kept and a portion is missing. In the table there are roughly 170,000 clones, over 75% of which are singletons. The sequencing used peripheral blood, collected on day 0 of AZD1222 vaccination. The source is an adult in good health.

This clone was seen ten or more times. The chain links TRBV19 to TRBJ2-2; D not certain. CDR3 length: 12 residues. The V gene lost 11 bases and the J gene lost 4 bases, with 11 bases spanning the gap. The germline V gene has CDR1 LNHDA and CDR2 SQIVND (reference sequence). CDR3 nucleotides: TGTGCCCTCGAAGGGATCACCGGGGAGCTGTTTTTT. It translates to CALEGITGELFF.

This chain uses TRBV14 with TRBJ1-1; D is undetermined. The CDR3 length is 13 residues. Germline V CDR1 and CDR2: SGHDN, FVKESK. V dropped 1 base and J dropped 5 bases, with 8 bases sitting between them. CDR3 coding DNA: TGTGCCAGCAGCCAAGTCGGTGAGACTGAAGCTTTCTTT. Protein sequence: CASSQVGETEAFF.

The rearrangement uses TRBV7-6 and TRBJ1-2; TRBD1 might be the D (6 bases). Trimming pared 4 bases from V and 8 bases from J, leaving 26 bases between. This CDR3 contains 17 residues. Germline assignment: CDR1 SGHVS and CDR2 FNYEAQ. CDR3: CASSSPLAGVAPEGYTF. The DNA for the CDR3 is TGTGCCAGCAGCTCACCCTTAGCAGGGGTGGCGCCGGAGGGCTACACCTTC.